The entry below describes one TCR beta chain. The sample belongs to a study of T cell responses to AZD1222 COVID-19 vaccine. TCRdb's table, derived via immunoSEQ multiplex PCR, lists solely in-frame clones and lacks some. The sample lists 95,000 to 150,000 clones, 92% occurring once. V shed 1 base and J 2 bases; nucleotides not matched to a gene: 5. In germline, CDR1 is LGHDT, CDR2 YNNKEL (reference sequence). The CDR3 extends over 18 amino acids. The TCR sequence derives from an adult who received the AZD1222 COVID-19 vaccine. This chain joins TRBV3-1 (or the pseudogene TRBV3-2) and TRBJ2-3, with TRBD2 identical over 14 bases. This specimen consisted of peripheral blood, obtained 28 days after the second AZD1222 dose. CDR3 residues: CASSQGETSGGATDTQYF. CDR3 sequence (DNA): TGTGCCAGCAGCCAAGGAGAGACTAGCGGGGGGGCCACAGATACGCAGTATTTT.